The clone carrying this T cell receptor beta chain was detected many times. The antigen is undetermined. A library of TCRbeta sequences, prepared with unique molecular identifiers, was generated. TCRdb re-called the PCR reads with MiXCR, one entry per CDR3 protein. This table holds hundreds of thousands of distinct CDR3 sequences, more than 15% found once. V gave up 4 bases and J gave up 7 bases; unmatched junction bases: 6. CDR3 size: 15 residues. Germline-derived CDR1 and CDR2 are MNHEY and SVGEGT. The entry originates in a study of T-cell reconstitution after alpha-beta-depleted transplantation in children. Broader study findings: Surviving recipient T cells and intrathymic progenitors accounted for some patients' high TCRbeta diversity at day 60. Several hundred expanded graft clones reportedly gave rise to the alpha-beta T cells present about two months after transplant.

The origin of this receptor is a male patient aged 2 to 9 who had a stem cell transplant for acute lymphoblastic leukemia, so the T cells may come from the graft donor. The rearrangement joins TRBV6-2 or TRBV6-3 to TRBJ2-1, with TRBD1 matching 11 bases. The specimen was PBMCs, mostly from graft donor cells, collected 360 days after TCRalphabeta/CD19-depleted stem cell transplant. CDR3 in amino acids: CASSSRTGGSNEQFF. In DNA, the CDR3 is TGTGCCAGCAGTTCCAGGACAGGGGGCTCGAATGAGCAGTTCTTC.